One and the same sample provided the 27 T cell receptor beta chains below, sequenced in a study of type 1 regulatory T cells. One entry per CDR3 protein, called by TCRdb with MiXCR from the reads. Here the sample spans around 69,000 distinct CDR3 sequences, 55% to 80% being singletons. These receptors have no identified antigens. The sample consisted of cultured T cells, either the whole culture or a sorted T cell fraction (not recorded which). Subset given: Tr1-enriched cell product generated in vitro against host alloantigens. Receptors were obtained from a human donor in good health.

V usage is TRBV20-1 and J usage is TRBJ1-2, with unresolved D. Trimming pared 3 bases from V and 2 bases from J, leaving 10 bases between. There are 13 residues in the CDR3. The germline V gene has CDR1 DFQATT and CDR2 SNEGSKA (reference sequence). CDR3 nucleotide sequence: TGCAGTGCTAGCGCTAGGGAGAACTATGGCTACACCTTC. Its protein product is CSASARENYGYTF.

The CDR3 here is CASSEQGVDPRPTGELFF. The CDR3 region has the DNA TGTGCCAGCAGTGAACAGGGGGTAGACCCCAGACCCACCGGGGAGCTGTTTTTT. The genes are TRBV6-6 and TRBJ2-2, with 8 bases fitting TRBD1. The V gene's germline CDR1 is MNHNY and CDR2 SVGAGI (reference sequence). The CDR3 has 18 residues. Germline trimming cut 5 bases from V and 4 bases from J; bases unmatched to any gene: 15.

This clonotype showed up just a few times. This rearrangement joins TRBV24-1 to TRBJ2-1; D remains ambiguous. The CDR3 is 14 residues long. Germline loops: CDR1 KGHDR, CDR2 SFDVKD. V shed 4 bases and J shed 6 bases, with 12 bases lying between them. CDR3: CATSDPDVLNEQFF. As DNA, the CDR3 is TGTGCCACCAGTGACCCGGACGTACTCAATGAGCAGTTCTTC.

The CDR3 is CASSIDFYEQYF. Here the CDR3 DNA reads TGTGCCAGCAGCATCGACTTCTACGAGCAGTACTTC. The chain couples TRBV11-2 to TRBJ2-7, with no clear D. Trimming took 5 bases from V and 3 from J, leaving 8 bases between them. The length of the CDR3 is 12 residues. Germline assignment: CDR1 SGHAT and CDR2 FQNNGV.

J is TRBJ2-1 and V is TRBV7-9; 10 bases map to TRBD2. CDR3 size: 16 residues. With 4 bases clipped from V and 7 bases from J, the junction kept 10 bases outside the gene matches. Germline-derived CDR1 and CDR2 are SEHNR and FQNEAQ (reference sequence). The CDR3 spells CASSSGTSASGNEQFF. The DNA for the CDR3 is TGTGCCAGCAGCTCCGGGACTAGCGCCTCTGGGAATGAGCAGTTCTTC.

This rearrangement joins TRBV11-2 to TRBJ2-5, with D unclear. The CDR3 is 15 residues long. Germline CDR1 is SGHAT and CDR2 is FQNNGV. Deletions cut 5 bases from V and 5 bases from J, with 18 bases between. CDR3 in amino acids: CASSPIVDGGETQYF. The DNA for the CDR3 is TGTGCCAGCAGCCCGATAGTCGATGGTGGGGAGACCCAGTACTTC.

V is TRBV5-1 and J is TRBJ2-1; TRBD2 matches at 7 bases. This CDR3 contains 15 residues. CDR1 is SGHRS and CDR2 is YFSETQ in the germline V gene. The ends lost 2 bases at V and 6 bases at J; junction bases unmatched: 8. The CDR3 bases are TGCGCCAGCAGCTTCGACTCAACTAGCGCCAATGAGCAGTTCTTC. Its translation is CASSFDSTSANEQFF.

J is TRBJ2-3 and V is TRBV7-2; D unclear. From germline, CDR1 is SGHTA and CDR2 FQGNSA. The CDR3 has 14 amino acids. V was trimmed by 2 bases and J by 2 bases, leaving 8 bases between them. The CDR3: CASSLSSVTDTQYF. The CDR3 coding sequence is TGTGCCAGCAGCTTAAGTTCTGTCACAGATACGCAGTATTTT. The whole variable domain, filled in from reference TRBV7-2 and TRBJ2-3, reads GAGVSQSPSNKVTEKGKDVELRCDPISGHTALYWYRQSLGQGLEFLIYFQGNSAPDKSGLPSDRFSAERTGGSVSTLTIQRTQQEDSAVYLCASSLSSVTDTQYFGPGTRLTVL.

The chain is built from TRBV15 and TRBJ2-4, with a tentative D call TRBD1 (6 bases). The CDR3 length is 16 residues. CDR1 and CDR2 from the germline V gene are LNHNV and YYDKDF (reference sequence). V gave up 0 bases and J gave up 4 bases, with 13 bases separating them. This CDR3 reads CATSRDSRQDKNIQYF. Written as DNA, the CDR3 is TGTGCCACCAGCAGAGATTCAAGACAGGATAAAAACATTCAGTACTTC.

The chain links TRBV30 to TRBJ1-2, with 8 nucleotides matching TRBD1. V lost 0 bases and J lost 0; bases outside the gene matches: 9. This CDR3 spans 17 amino acids. The germline V gene has CDR1 GTSNPN and CDR2 SVGIG (reference sequence). CDR3: CAWSVHSGGVSNYGYTF. In nucleotides, the CDR3 is TGTGCCTGGAGTGTACATTCAGGGGGCGTTTCTAACTATGGCTACACCTTC.

The chain uses TRBV6-2 or TRBV6-3 and TRBJ2-2, with 10 nucleotides matching TRBD2. CDR3 size: 18 residues. Germline loops: CDR1 MNHEY, CDR2 SVGEGT. V gave up 2 bases and J gave up 4 bases; unmatched junction bases: 10. As DNA, the CDR3 is TGTGCCAGCAGTTACCCAAGACCTAGCGGGGGTGCCACCGGGGAGCTGTTTTTT. This sequence encodes CASSYPRPSGGATGELFF.

This chain uses TRBV4-3 with TRBJ2-3; TRBD2 aligns across 13 bases. The length of the CDR3 is 17 residues. The trim removed 1 base at V and 3 bases at J, leaving 4 bases unmatched. In germline, CDR1 is LGHNA, CDR2 YSLEER. CDR3 in DNA: TGCGCCAGCAGCCAAGTGGAGGGACTAGCGGGGACAGATACGCAGTATTTT. Amino acid sequence: CASSQVEGLAGTDTQYF.

This chain connects TRBV11-2 to TRBJ2-3, with D perhaps TRBD1 (6 bases). Germline-derived CDR1 and CDR2 are SGHAT and FQNNGV. This CDR3 is 15 amino acids long. Trimming left V 1 base short and J 2 bases short, with 10 bases between. The CDR3 sequence: CASSLADSPTDTQYF. The CDR3 region has the DNA TGTGCCAGCAGCTTAGCGGACAGCCCCACAGATACGCAGTATTTT.

This clonotype turned up a few times. The V call is TRBV2, the J call TRBJ2-2; no firm D call. The length of the CDR3 is 11 residues. Germline CDR1 SNHLY, CDR2 FYNNEI. V was cut by 7 bases and J by 7 bases, with 7 bases left in between. CDR3 in DNA: TGTGCCAGCAACTTAATCGGGGAGCTGTTTTTT. It specifies CASNLIGELFF.

The sample holds a few counts of this clonotype. The chain couples TRBV5-1 to TRBJ2-2; 11 nucleotides agree with TRBD1. CDR3 length equals 14 residues. CDR1 and CDR2 from the germline V gene are SGHRS and YFSETQ. J was trimmed by 9 bases and V by 3 bases; bases with no gene match: 4. The CDR3 loop is CASSSGQGARELFF. As DNA, the CDR3 is TGCGCCAGCAGCTCCGGACAGGGGGCACGGGAGCTGTTTTTT.

The sample holds a few counts of this clonotype. The J gene is TRBJ2-1, the V gene TRBV24-1; 9 nucleotides match TRBD2. This CDR3 is 18 amino acids long. Germline trimming cut 5 bases from V and 4 bases from J; bases unmatched to any gene: 14. Germline CDR1 is KGHDR and CDR2 is SFDVKD. This CDR3 reads CATSGASGTSQGYNEQFF. CDR3 bases: TGTGCCACCAGTGGGGCTAGCGGGACGAGTCAGGGATACAATGAGCAGTTCTTC.

The chain is built from TRBV15 and TRBJ1-5, with 7 positions matching TRBD1. The J segment lost 0 bases and the V segment lost 1 base, leaving 9 bases of the junction unmatched. The CDR3 is made up of 18 amino acids. Germline V gene data show CDR1 as LNHNV and CDR2 as YYDKDF (reference sequence). The CDR3 bases are TGTGCCACCAGCAGAGGTCGAGGGGGCGACTATAGCAATCAGCCCCAGCATTTT. Its translation is CATSRGRGGDYSNQPQHF.

CDR3 sequence: CASSSYLGEQYF. DNA of the CDR3: TGTGCCAGCAGCTCCTATTTAGGCGAGCAGTACTTC. The gene calls are TRBV7-2 and TRBJ2-7; D gene uncertain. With 4 bases removed from V and 6 bases from J, the gap between germline ends came to 10 bases. The CDR3 covers 12 residues. From germline, CDR1 is SGHTA and CDR2 FQGNSA.

This clonotype showed up just once. The V call is TRBV27, the J call TRBJ2-1, with 8 nucleotides matching TRBD1. The CDR3 is made up of 15 amino acids. The V gene's germline CDR1 is MNHEY and CDR2 SMNVEV (reference sequence). The V segment lost 5 bases and the J segment 4 bases; nucleotides outside the gene matches: 7. DNA of the CDR3: TGTGCCAGCAGTGGGGCCGGGACAGGTTACAATGAGCAGTTCTTC. Its translation: CASSGAGTGYNEQFF.

The J gene is TRBJ2-4, the V gene TRBV3-1; TRBD1 aligns across 7 bases. V trimming: 4 bases; J trimming: 3 bases; junction bases outside the gene matches: 6. This CDR3 has 15 amino acids. The germline V gene has CDR1 LGHDT and CDR2 YNNKEL (reference sequence). CDR3 protein: CASSPTWDSKNIQYF. Written as DNA, the CDR3 is TGTGCCAGCAGCCCAACCTGGGACAGCAAAAACATTCAGTACTTC. Drawing the rest from reference TRBV3-1 and TRBJ2-4, the complete variable domain is DTAVSQTPKYLVTQMGNDKSIKCEQNLGHDTMYWYKQDSKKFLKIMFSYNNKELIINETVPNRFSPKSPDKAHLNLHINSLELGDSAVYFCASSPTWDSKNIQYFGAGTRLSVL.

This clonotype is classed as medium-sized. The rearrangement uses TRBV7-2 and TRBJ2-1, with D perhaps TRBD1 (5 bases). The V and J ends lost 0 bases and 7 bases respectively, with 10 bases between them. From germline, CDR1 is SGHTA and CDR2 FQGNSA. This CDR3 is 14 amino acids long. Here the CDR3 DNA reads TGTGCCAGCAGCTTAGCGGGGCGTTTGAATGAGCAGTTCTTC. As protein: CASSLAGRLNEQFF.

This clonotype was detected a few times. The chain links TRBV6-1 to TRBJ1-2; D gene uncertain. Germline assignment: CDR1 MNHNS and CDR2 SASEGT. V dropped 2 bases and J dropped 6 bases, with 10 bases sitting between them. The CDR3 is made up of 13 amino acids. CDR3 sequence (DNA): TGTGCCAGCAGTGAACTCATAAGAAATGGCTACACCTTC. Translated: CASSELIRNGYTF.

The genes are TRBV11-2 and TRBJ2-4; TRBD2 aligns across 8 bases. Looked up from germline, CDR1 is SGHAT and CDR2 is FQNNGV. Unmatched junction bases numbered 14, after V lost 4 bases and J lost 3 bases. This CDR3 region has 18 residues. The CDR3 protein is CASSSVRSGGLVKNIQYF. DNA of the CDR3: TGTGCCAGCAGCTCGGTCAGGAGCGGGGGTTTGGTCAAAAACATTCAGTACTTC.

This clonotype was detected many times. This chain connects TRBV5-1 to TRBJ2-2; a possible D gene is TRBD2 (5 bases). The CDR3 length is 15 residues. V lost 2 bases and J 0 bases, leaving 8 bases between the germline ends. Germline CDR1 is SGHRS and CDR2 is YFSETQ. CDR3 sequence (DNA): TGCGCCAGCAGCTTTCCCGGGACGAACACCGGGGAGCTGTTTTTT. Protein sequence: CASSFPGTNTGELFF.

As concerns this clonotype: The conserved phenylalanine or tryptophan is not found at the CDR3 terminus, so this likely reflects a read error. The rearrangement joins TRBV27 to TRBJ2-2, with TRBD2 identical over 10 bases. The CDR3 has 16 amino acids. The germline gives CDR1 MNHEY, CDR2 SMNVEV (reference sequence). V shed 5 bases, J shed 6 bases, and the junction held 9 bases outside the gene matches. This chain's CDR3 is CASSQAGGSVAGELFL. The CDR3 region has the DNA TGTGCCAGCAGTCAAGCGGGAGGGTCTGTCGCCGGGGAGCTGTTTTTG.

The sample holds a few counts of this clonotype. The rearrangement joins TRBV24-1 to TRBJ2-3; 10 nucleotides agree with TRBD1. Germline V gene sequence: CDR1 KGHDR, CDR2 SFDVKD. V trimming: 4 bases; J trimming: 4 bases; junction bases outside the gene matches: 10. This CDR3 region has 17 residues. The CDR3 protein is CATSDRGTGVNPDTQYF. CDR3 nucleotide sequence: TGTGCCACCAGTGACAGAGGGACAGGGGTAAACCCAGATACGCAGTATTTT.

The chain recombines TRBV4-3 with TRBJ2-1; 13 bases match TRBD2. Unmatched junction bases numbered 3, after V lost 4 bases and J lost 6 bases. CDR3 length: 15 amino acids. The germline V gene has CDR1 LGHNA and CDR2 YSLEER. CDR3 in amino acids: CASSLGLAGVNEQFF. As DNA, the CDR3 is TGCGCCAGCAGCCTTGGACTAGCGGGAGTCAATGAGCAGTTCTTC.